The clone carrying this TCR beta chain was detected ten times or more. The antigen is not known. Constant-region reverse primers amplified full-length variable regions, followed by semi-nested Nested Universal Primer A PCR. Each CDR3 protein is one row after TCRdb ran MiXCR on the 5' RACE reads. The table includes more than 7,500 distinct CDR3 sequences, 14% detected once. V lost 5 bases and J lost 4, with 8 bases in between. This CDR3 contains 12 residues. The germline CDR1 and CDR2 sequences are WSHSY and SAAADI. Cells sorted as Tregs were CD4+, CD25+ and CD127-/low. Study-wide results and limits: The larger cohort examined one V-J beta rearrangement, not whole repertoires. Tumor Tregs overlapped most with tumor, then blood, naive CD4+ cells. Tumor memory CD4+ T cell TCR gene usage was found to cluster with blood and lymph node memory CD4+ cells and with lymph node naive CD4+ cells.

The sample comprised Tregs sorted from blood. V and J are TRBV10-2 and TRBJ2-5, with D maybe TRBD2 (6 bases). This sequence originates from a female donor with breast cancer. CDR3 DNA sequence: TGCGCCAGCAGTTCGGGGGTAGAGACCCAGTACTTC. As protein: CASSSGVETQYF.